This T cell receptor (beta chain) was sequenced for a study of molecular identifiers for immune sequencing clone quantification. General observations from the study: Underestimated sizes of highly expanded clones could result from identical TCR molecules that share a barcode. Clones exceeding 20 RNA copies carried over 99% of effector molecules but under 1% of naive-cell molecules.

Library preparation followed earlier protocols using designated TCR primers. MiXCR, applied by TCRdb to the PCR reads, yields one record per CDR3 protein. The sample includes about 67,000 distinct CDR3 sequences, around 17% of them seen just once. The sample holds many counts of this clonotype. The antigen is undetermined. The specimen sequenced was naive CD8+ T cells from blood, with Jurkat cell RNA spiked in. The subset was: FACS-sorted CD8+CD4-CCR7+CD45RA+ naive T cells. The receptor was derived from a human donor in good health. Some libraries in this study had Jurkat cell RNA spiked in.

The CDR3 spells CASSSGMGGGTDTQYF. The CDR3 region has the DNA TGTGCCAGCAGCTCCGGGATGGGGGGAGGCACAGATACGCAGTATTTT. The rearrangement uses TRBV7-3 and TRBJ2-3, with a weak D call TRBD2 (6 bases). The germline V gene has CDR1 SGHTA and CDR2 FQGTGA. The CDR3 is 16 amino acids. Deletions cut 4 bases from V and 1 base from J, with 15 bases between. The whole variable domain, filled in from reference TRBV7-3 and TRBJ2-3, reads GAGVSQTPSNKVTEKGKYVELRCDPISGHTALYWYRQSLGQGPEFLIYFQGTGAADDSGLPNDRFFAVRPEGSVSTLKIQRTERGDSAVYLCASSSGMGGGTDTQYFGPGTRLTVL.